This T cell receptor (beta chain) was retrieved from a study of T-cell reconstitution after alpha-beta-depleted transplantation in children. Unique molecular identifiers were built into the TCRbeta library. TCRdb ran MiXCR on the PCR reads and lists one entry per CDR3 protein. The repertoire consists of hundreds of thousands of distinct CDR3 sequences, with around 16% occurring once and the leading ten covering approximately 1.1%. Germline lookup yields CDR1 DFQATT and CDR2 SNEGSKA (reference sequence). Trimming took 0 bases from V and 1 from J, leaving 12 bases between them. This CDR3 comprises 15 residues. This clonotype was seen repeatedly, ten times or more.

This specimen consisted of PBMCs from the stem cell graft donor, obtained from the stem cell graft. The chain recombines TRBV20-1 with TRBJ2-5; D may be TRBD1 (6 bases). This receptor was taken from a human donor who donated a stem cell graft to a child with acute myeloid leukemia. The CDR3: CSARDGGRFQETQYF. CDR3 bases: TGCAGTGCTAGAGATGGGGGCCGCTTCCAAGAGACCCAGTACTTC.